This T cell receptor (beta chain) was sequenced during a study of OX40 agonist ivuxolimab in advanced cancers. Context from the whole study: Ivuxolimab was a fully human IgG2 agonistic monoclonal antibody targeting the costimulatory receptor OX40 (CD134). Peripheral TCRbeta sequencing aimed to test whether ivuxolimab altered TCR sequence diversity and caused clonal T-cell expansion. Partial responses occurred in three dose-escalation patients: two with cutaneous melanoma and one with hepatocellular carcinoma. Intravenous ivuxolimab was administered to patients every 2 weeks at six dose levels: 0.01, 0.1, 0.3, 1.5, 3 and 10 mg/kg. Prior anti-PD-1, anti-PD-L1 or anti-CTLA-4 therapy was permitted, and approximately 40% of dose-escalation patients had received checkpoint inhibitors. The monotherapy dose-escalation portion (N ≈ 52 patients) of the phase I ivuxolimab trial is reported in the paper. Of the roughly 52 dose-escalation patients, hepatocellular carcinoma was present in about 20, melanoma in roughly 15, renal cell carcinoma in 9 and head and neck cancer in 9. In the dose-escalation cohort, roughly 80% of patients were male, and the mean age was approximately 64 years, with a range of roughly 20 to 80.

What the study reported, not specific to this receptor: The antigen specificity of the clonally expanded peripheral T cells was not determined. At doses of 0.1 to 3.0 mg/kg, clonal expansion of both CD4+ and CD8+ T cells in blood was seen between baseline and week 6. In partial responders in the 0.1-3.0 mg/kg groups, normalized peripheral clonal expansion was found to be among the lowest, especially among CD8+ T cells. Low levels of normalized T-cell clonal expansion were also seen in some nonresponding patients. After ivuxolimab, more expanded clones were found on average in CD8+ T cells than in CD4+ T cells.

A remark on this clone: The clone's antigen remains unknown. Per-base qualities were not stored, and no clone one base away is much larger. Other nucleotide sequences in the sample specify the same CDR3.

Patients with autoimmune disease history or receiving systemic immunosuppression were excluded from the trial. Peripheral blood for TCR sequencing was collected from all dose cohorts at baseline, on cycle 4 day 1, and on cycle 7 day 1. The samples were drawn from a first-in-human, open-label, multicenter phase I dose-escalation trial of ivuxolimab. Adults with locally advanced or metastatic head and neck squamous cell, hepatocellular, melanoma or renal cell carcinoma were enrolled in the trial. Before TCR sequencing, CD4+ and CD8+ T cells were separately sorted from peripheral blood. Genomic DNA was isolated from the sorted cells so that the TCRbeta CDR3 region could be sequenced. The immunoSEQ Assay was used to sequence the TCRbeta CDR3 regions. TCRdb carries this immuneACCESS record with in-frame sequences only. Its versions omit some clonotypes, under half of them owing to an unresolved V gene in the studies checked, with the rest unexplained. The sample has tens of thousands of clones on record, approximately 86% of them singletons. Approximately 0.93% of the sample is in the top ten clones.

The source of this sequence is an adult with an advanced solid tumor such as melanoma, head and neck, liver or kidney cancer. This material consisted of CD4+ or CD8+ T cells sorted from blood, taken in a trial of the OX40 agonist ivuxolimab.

The encoded CDR3 is CASRRQVNTEAFF. The DNA sequence reads TGTGCCAGCAGGAGACAAGTGAACACTGAAGCTTTCTTT. The receptor chain draws on TRBV2 and TRBJ1-1; no D gene can be assigned with confidence. V drops 6 bases and J drops 0 bases, leaving 8 bases in between. The cysteine opens and the phenylalanine closes a CDR3 of 13 amino acids. Of all the DNA, just the CDR3 is kept, 39 bases in frame from base 1. From a lookup of the germline V gene, CDR1 and CDR2 are SNHLY and FYNNEI.